This TCR beta chain was recovered during a study of T-cell reconstitution after alpha-beta-depleted transplantation in children. Study-wide results and caveats: The origin of alpha-beta T cells about two months after transplant was reportedly several hundred expanded graft clones.

Unique molecular identifiers were used to barcode this TCRbeta library. TCRdb redid the calling of the PCR reads with MiXCR, one entry per CDR3 protein. The sample includes around 110,000 distinct CDR3 sequences, around a tenth of them seen just once. In its sample, this clonotype was seen a few times. The antigen is not known. Sample: PBMCs, taken before TCRalphabeta/CD19-depleted stem cell transplant. The source of this sequence is a boy between 2 and 15 years old with acute lymphoblastic leukemia, due to receive a stem cell transplant.

The CDR3 bases are TGTGCCAGCAGTGAACAGGGGATGGGTGAGCAGTTCTTC. Translated, it gives CASSEQGMGEQFF. This rearrangement joins TRBV6-1 to TRBJ2-1, with D possibly TRBD1 on 6 matching bases. CDR1 is MNHNS, CDR2 SASEGT, per germline. CDR3 length: 13 amino acids. The V end lost 2 bases, the J end lost 9 bases, and 11 bases lay between the germline ends.